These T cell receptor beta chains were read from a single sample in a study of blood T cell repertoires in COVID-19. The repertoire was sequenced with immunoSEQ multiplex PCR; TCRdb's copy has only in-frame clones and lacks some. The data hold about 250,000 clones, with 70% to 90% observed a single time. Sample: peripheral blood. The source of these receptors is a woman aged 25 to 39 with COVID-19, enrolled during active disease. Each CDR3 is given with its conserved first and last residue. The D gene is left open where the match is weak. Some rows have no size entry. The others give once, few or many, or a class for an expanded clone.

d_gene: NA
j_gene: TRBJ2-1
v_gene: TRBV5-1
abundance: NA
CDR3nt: TGCGCCAGCACCCCCGGGGGCTACAATGAGCAGTTCTTC
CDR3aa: CASTPGGYNEQFF

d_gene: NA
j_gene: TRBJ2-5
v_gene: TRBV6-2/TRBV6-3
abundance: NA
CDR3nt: TGTGCCAGCAGTTACGGGGGACTTCAAACCCAGTACTTC
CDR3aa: CASSYGGLQTQYF

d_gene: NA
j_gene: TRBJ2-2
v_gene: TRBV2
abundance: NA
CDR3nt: TGTGCCAGCATGGGGCTCCTAAACACCGGGGAGCTGTTTTTT
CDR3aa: CASMGLLNTGELFF

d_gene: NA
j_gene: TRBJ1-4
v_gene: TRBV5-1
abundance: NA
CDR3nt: TGCGCCAGCAGCTCCCCAGGGAAAGGGGATGAAAAACTGTTTTTT
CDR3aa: CASSSPGKGDEKLFF

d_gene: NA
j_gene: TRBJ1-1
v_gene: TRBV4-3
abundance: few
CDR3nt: TGCGCCAGCAGCCAAGAAAGCCCCCGAGGCACTGAAGCTTTCTTT
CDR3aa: CASSQESPRGTEAFF

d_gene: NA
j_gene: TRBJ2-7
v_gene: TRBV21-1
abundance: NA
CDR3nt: TGTGCCAGCAGCAAAGTGCTCCCGTCGTCTAAAAGCACCTACGAGCAGTACTTC
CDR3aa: CASSKVLPSSKSTYEQYF

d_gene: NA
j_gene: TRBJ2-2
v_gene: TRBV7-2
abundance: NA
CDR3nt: TGTGCCAGCAGCTCAGATTCGGACTTGAACACCGGGGAGCTGTTTTTT
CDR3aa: CASSSDSDLNTGELFF

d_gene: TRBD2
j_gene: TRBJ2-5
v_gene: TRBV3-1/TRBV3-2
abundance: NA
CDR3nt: TGTGCCAGCAGCCAAGATCTCAGCGGGGGGTATGGGGCCCAGTACTTC
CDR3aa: CASSQDLSGGYGAQYF

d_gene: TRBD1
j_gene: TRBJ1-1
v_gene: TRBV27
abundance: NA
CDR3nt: TGTGCCAGCAGCTGGGACAGGAACACTGAAGCTTTCTTT
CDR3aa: CASSWDRNTEAFF

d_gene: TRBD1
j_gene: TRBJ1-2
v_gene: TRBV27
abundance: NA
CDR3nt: TGTGCCAGCAGTTTATCACAGGGGTATGGCTACACCTTC
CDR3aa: CASSLSQGYGYTF

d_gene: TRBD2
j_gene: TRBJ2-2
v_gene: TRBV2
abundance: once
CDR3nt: TGTGCCAGCAGGCGGGAGAGTGACACCGGGGAGCTGTTTTTT
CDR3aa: CASRRESDTGELFF

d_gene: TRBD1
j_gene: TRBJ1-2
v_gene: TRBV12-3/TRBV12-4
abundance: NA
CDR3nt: TGTGCCACAGAAAGGGGGCCCAGGGATGGCTACACCTTC
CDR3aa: CATERGPRDGYTF

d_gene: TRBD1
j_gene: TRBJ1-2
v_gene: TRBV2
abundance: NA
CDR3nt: TGTGCCAGCAGTCACTGGACAGGGGGCAGGAACTATGGCTACACCTTC
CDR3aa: CASSHWTGGRNYGYTF

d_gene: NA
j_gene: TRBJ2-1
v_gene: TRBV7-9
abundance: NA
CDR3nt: TGTGCCAGCAGCCCCCGACTAGGAGGGCGCAATGAGCAGTTCTTC
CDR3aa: CASSPRLGGRNEQFF

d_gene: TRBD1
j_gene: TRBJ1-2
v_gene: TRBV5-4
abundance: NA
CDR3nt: TGTGCCAGCAGCTTGATCCCTGGCCGACAGGGGGCGCGAGGCTACACCTTC
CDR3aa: CASSLIPGRQGARGYTF

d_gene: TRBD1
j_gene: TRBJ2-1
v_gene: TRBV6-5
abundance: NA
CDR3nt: TGTGCCAGCAGTTACGGTAGGGGGCGGGAGCAGTTCTTC
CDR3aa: CASSYGRGREQFF

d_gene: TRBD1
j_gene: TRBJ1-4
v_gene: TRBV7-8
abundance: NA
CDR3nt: TGTGCCAGCAGCTTAGCGACAGGGAGTGAAAAACTGTTTTTT
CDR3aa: CASSLATGSEKLFF

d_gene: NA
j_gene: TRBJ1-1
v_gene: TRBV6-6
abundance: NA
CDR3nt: TGTGCCAGCAGCAGCGGGTCCTGGGGGAACACTGAAGCTTTCTTT
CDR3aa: CASSSGSWGNTEAFF